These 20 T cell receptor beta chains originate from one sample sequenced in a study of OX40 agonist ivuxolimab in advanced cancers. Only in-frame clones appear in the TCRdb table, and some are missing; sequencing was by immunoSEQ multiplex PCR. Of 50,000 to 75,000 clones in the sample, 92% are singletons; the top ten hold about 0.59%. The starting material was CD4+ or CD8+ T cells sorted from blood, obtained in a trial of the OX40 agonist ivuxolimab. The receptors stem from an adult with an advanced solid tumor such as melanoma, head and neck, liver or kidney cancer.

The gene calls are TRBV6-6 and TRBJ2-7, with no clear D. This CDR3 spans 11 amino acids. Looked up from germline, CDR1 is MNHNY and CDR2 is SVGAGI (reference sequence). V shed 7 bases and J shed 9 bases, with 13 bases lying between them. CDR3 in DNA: TGTGCCAGCACCAACCAGAAGGGGCAGTACTTC. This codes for CASTNQKGQYF.

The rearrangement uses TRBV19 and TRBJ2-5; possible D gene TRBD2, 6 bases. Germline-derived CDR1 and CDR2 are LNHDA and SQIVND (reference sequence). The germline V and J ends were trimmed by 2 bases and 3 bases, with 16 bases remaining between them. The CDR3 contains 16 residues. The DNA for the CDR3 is TGTGCCAGTAGTATAAGAGGGGCGGAGGGAGAAGAGACCCAGTACTTC. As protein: CASSIRGAEGEETQYF.

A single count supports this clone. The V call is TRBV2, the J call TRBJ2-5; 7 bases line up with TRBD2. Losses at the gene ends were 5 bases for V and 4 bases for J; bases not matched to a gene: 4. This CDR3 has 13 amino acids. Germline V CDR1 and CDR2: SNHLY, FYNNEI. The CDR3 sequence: CASSRGEGETQYF. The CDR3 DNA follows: TGTGCCAGCAGTCGGGGGGAAGGAGAGACCCAGTACTTC.

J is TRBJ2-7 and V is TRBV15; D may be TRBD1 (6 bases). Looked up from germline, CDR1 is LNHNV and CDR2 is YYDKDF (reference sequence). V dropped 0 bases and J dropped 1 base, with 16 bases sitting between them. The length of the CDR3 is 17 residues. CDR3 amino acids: CATSREAIGGYSYEQYF. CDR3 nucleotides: TGTGCCACCAGCAGAGAGGCGATAGGGGGTTATTCCTACGAGCAGTACTTC.

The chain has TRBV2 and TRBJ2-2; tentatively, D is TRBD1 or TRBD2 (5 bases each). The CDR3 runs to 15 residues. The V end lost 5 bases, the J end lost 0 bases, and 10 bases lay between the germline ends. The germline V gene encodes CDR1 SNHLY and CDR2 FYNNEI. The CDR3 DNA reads TGTGCCAGCAGTCGGGACGGACCGAACACCGGGGAGCTGTTTTTT. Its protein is CASSRDGPNTGELFF.

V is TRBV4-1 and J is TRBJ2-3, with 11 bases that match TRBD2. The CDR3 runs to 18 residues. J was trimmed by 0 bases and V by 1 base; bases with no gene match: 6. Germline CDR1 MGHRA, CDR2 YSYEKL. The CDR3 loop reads CASSQGSTSGGSTDTQYF. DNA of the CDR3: TGCGCCAGCAGCCAAGGGTCAACTAGCGGGGGTAGCACAGATACGCAGTATTTT.

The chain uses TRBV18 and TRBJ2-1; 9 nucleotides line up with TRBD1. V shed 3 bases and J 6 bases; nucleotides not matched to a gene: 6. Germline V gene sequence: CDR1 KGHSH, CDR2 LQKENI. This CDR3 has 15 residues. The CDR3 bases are TGTGCCAGCTCACCCTCGGGACAGGGTTTCAATGAGCAGTTCTTC. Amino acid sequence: CASSPSGQGFNEQFF. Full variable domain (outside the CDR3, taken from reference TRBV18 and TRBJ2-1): NAGVMQNPRHLVRRRGQEARLRCSPMKGHSHVYWYRQLPEEGLKFMVYLQKENIIDESGMPKERFSAEFPKEGPSILRIQQVVRGDSAAYFCASSPSGQGFNEQFFGPGTRLTVL.

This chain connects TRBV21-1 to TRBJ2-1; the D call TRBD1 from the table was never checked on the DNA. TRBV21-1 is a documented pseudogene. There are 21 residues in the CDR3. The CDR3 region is CASSRPSPGGGGRVTHNEQFF. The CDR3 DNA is TGTGCCAGCAGCAGGCCGAGCCCAGGGGGCGGGGGCCGTGTAACACACAATGAGCAGTTCTTC.

CDR3 amino acids: CASSVVVAGTTGELFF. Here the CDR3 DNA reads TGTGCCAGCAGCGTAGTGGTAGCGGGGACCACCGGGGAGCTGTTTTTT. This rearrangement joins TRBV9 to TRBJ2-2; TRBD2 matches 8 bases. The CDR3 consists of 16 residues. Germline trimming cut 0 bases from V and 4 bases from J; bases unmatched to any gene: 5. Looked up from germline, CDR1 is SGDLS and CDR2 is YYNGEE. Complete variable domain (other parts from reference TRBV9 and TRBJ2-2): DSGVTQTPKHLITATGQRVTLRCSPRSGDLSVYWYQQSLDQGLQFLIQYYNGEERAKGNILERFSAQQFPDLHSELNLSSLELGDSALYFCASSVVVAGTTGELFFGEGSRLTVL.

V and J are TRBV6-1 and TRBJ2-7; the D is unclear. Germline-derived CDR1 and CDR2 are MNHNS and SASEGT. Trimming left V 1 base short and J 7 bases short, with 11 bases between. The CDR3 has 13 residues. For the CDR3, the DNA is TGTGCCAGCAGTGAAGAATACGACGGGGAGCAGTACTTC. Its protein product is CASSEEYDGEQYF.

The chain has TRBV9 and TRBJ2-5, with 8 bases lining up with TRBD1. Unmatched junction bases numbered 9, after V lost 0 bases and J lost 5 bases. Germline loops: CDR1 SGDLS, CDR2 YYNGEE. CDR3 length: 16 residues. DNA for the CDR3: TGTGCCAGCAGCGTAGACGGACAGGGAGTGAGGGAGACCCAGTACTTC. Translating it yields CASSVDGQGVRETQYF.

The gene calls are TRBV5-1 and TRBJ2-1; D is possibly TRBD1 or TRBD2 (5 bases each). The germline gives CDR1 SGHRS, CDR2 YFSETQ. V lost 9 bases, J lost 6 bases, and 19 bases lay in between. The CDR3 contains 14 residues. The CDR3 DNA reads TGCGCCACACACCCCGGGACCCCCGGCAATGAGCAGTTCTTC. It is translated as CATHPGTPGNEQFF.

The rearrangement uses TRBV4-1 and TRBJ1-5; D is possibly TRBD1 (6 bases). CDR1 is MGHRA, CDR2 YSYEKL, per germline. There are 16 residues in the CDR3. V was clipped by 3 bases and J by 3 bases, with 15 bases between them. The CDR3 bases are TGCGCCAGCAGCCAGGGGGACAATTTATTCAATCAGCCCCAGCATTTT. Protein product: CASSQGDNLFNQPQHF.

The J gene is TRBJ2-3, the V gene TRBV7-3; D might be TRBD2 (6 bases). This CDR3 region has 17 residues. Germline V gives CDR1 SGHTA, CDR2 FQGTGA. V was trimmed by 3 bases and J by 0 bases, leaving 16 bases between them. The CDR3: CASSLAGTGSSTDTQYF. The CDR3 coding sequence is TGTGCCAGCAGCTTGGCCGGGACTGGATCTAGCACAGATACGCAGTATTTT.

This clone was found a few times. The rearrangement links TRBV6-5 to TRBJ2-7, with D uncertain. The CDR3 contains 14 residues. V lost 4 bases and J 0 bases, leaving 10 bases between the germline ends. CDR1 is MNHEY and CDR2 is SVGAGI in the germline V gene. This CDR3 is CASSSEWGSYEQYF. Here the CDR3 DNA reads TGTGCCAGCAGTTCAGAATGGGGCTCCTACGAGCAGTACTTC.

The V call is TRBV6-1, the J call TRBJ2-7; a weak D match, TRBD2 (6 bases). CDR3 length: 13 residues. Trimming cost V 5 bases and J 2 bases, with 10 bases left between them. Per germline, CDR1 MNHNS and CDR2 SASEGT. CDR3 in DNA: TGTGCCAGCAGTCTAGCGAAGCCCTACGAGCAGTACTTC. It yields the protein CASSLAKPYEQYF.

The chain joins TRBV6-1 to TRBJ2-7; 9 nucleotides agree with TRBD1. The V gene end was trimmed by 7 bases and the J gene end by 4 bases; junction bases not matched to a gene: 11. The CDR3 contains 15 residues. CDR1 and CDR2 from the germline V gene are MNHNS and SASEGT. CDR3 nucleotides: TGTGCCAGCACCCAACCTGGGACAGGGTGGTACGAGCAGTACTTC. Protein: CASTQPGTGWYEQYF.

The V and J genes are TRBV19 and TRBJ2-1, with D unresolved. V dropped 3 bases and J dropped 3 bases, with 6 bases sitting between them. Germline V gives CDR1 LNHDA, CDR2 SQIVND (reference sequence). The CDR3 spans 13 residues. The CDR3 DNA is TGTGCCAGTAGTATTGGCCGCTACAATGAGCAGTTCTTC. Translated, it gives CASSIGRYNEQFF. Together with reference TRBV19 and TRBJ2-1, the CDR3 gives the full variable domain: DGGITQSPKYLFRKEGQNVTLSCEQNLNHDAMYWYRQDPGQGLRLIYYSQIVNDFQKGDIAEGYSVSREKKESFPLTVTSAQKNPTAFYLCASSIGRYNEQFFGPGTRLTVL.

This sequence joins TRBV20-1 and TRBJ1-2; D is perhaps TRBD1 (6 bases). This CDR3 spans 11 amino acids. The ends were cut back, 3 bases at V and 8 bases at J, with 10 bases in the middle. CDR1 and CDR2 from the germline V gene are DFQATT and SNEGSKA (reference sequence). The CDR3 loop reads CSASVRGGYTF. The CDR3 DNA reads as TGCAGTGCTAGCGTCAGGGGAGGCTACACCTTC.

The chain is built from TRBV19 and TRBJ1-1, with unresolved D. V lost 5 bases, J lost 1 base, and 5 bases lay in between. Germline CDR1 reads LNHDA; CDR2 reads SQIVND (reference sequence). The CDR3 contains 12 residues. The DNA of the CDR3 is TGTGCCAGTAGTCAGCAGAACACTGAAGCTTTCTTT. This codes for CASSQQNTEAFF.